This T cell receptor (beta chain) stems from a study of blood T cell repertoires in COVID-19. Study-wide background: In each case, the material was cDNA or gDNA derived from T cells, B-cell-depleted T cells, or PBMCs.

The CDR3 is 16 amino acids. With V trimmed by 4 bases and J by 0 bases, 10 bases remained unmatched. Germline V gene data show CDR1 as SGDLS and CDR2 as YYNGEE. Some clones are missing from TCRdb's copy, which holds only in-frame ones; the method was immunoSEQ multiplex PCR. Of roughly 140,000 clones detected, about 84% appear once; the ten largest clones hold about 6.4%. The TCR originated in a human donor in a cohort sampled during active COVID-19. Sequencing input: peripheral blood. The chain couples TRBV9 to TRBJ2-7; the match to TRBD1 covers 7 bases. The CDR3 region is CASSIEDRAYSYEQYF. The CDR3 bases are TGTGCCAGCAGCATAGAAGACAGGGCCTACTCCTACGAGCAGTACTTC. Full variable domain (remainder filled in from reference TRBV9 and TRBJ2-7): DSGVTQTPKHLITATGQRVTLRCSPRSGDLSVYWYQQSLDQGLQFLIQYYNGEERAKGNILERFSAQQFPDLHSELNLSSLELGDSALYFCASSIEDRAYSYEQYFGPGTRLTVT.